Included here is one T cell receptor beta chain sequence, with context. The antigen it recognizes is unknown. Per-base qualities were not stored, and no clone one base away is much larger. The data derive from a study of T cell repertoires in cytomegalovirus infection (dated by TCRdb to between 2019 and 2020). Study-wide context: Donor HLA type was relevant to the analysis, as public TCR beta signatures indicated carriage of CMV infection together with the matching HLA type.

The CDR3, cysteine through phenylalanine, is 15 amino acids long. Of all the DNA, just the CDR3 is kept, 45 bases in frame from base 1. The junction carries 19 bases between V and J, which are trimmed by 0 bases and 8 bases respectively. The germline V gene (reference sequence) gives CDR1 as DFQATT and CDR2 as SNEGSKA. Reads for this sample came from an Illumina HiSeq 1500. Starting from the raw public reads, TCRdb applied fastp trimming at Q25, assembled clones with MiXCR and retained in-frame beta chains. Rows are unified per CDR3 protein, each entry keeping the most common DNA and genes. Across this sample there are around 440,000 distinct CDR3 sequences, with 11% seen only once. Jointly, the top ten make up roughly a tenth of the sample. Overall study results and their limits: In both this cohort and an independent cohort of over 350 donors, the cumulative frequency of public TCR beta family members distinguished carriers of CMV infection plus the relevant HLA type. The ex vivo response was dominated by HLA-C-restricted CMV-specific TCR beta clonotypes, which also provided the single most frequent clonotype in two of eight donors.

The V and J genes are TRBV20-1 and TRBJ1-2; a confident D gene designation cannot be given. Material: PBMCs. This receptor was obtained from a human donor in good health (CMV status not recorded). Some clones in this sample may be carry-over from other donors' samples. The bases are TGCAGTGCTAGAGATTCAGGCACGGACGAGAGGGGCTACACCTTC. The encoded protein is CSARDSGTDERGYTF.